Listed here are 8 T cell receptor beta chains from one sample, sequenced in a study of blood T cell repertoires in COVID-19. Sequencing was performed with immunoSEQ multiplex PCR; in TCRdb, only in-frame clones are kept and a portion is missing. The sample has about 370,000 clones, 87% seen once. Input material: peripheral blood. The source of these receptors is a woman in her 30s with COVID-19, enrolled during active disease.

The gene calls are TRBV27 and TRBJ1-5; D unresolved. Trimming stripped 6 bases from V and 7 bases from J, with 13 bases between. The CDR3 loop spans 13 amino acids. Per the germline V gene, CDR1 is MNHEY and CDR2 is SMNVEV (reference sequence). The CDR3 loop is CASRGPGGQPQHF. Here the CDR3 DNA reads TGTGCCAGCAGAGGACCCGGCGGGCAGCCCCAGCATTTT.

The chain combines TRBV5-6 with TRBJ2-1; D is possibly TRBD2 (5 bases). Germline V gene lookup returns CDR1 SGHDT and CDR2 YYEEEE. The length of the CDR3 is 16 residues. V was shortened by 0 bases and J by 7 bases, with 17 bases between the two germline ends. CDR3 DNA sequence: TGTGCCAGCAGCTTGGTTACGGGGATTCTACCTAATGAGCAGTTCTTC. Translating gives CASSLVTGILPNEQFF.

The chain couples TRBV7-2 to TRBJ1-1; D call uncertain. V lost 3 bases to trimming and J lost 7 bases, with 12 bases between them. The CDR3 is 13 amino acids. From germline, CDR1 is SGHTA and CDR2 FQGNSA. The CDR3 DNA reads as TGTGCCAGCAGCTTTTGGTCCCCAGGTGAAGCTTTCTTT. It specifies CASSFWSPGEAFF. The full variable domain, completed using reference TRBV7-2 and TRBJ1-1, is GAGVSQSPSNKVTEKGKDVELRCDPISGHTALYWYRQSLGQGLEFLIYFQGNSAPDKSGLPSDRFSAERTGGSVSTLTIQRTQQEDSAVYLCASSFWSPGEAFFGQGTRLTVV.

This rearrangement joins TRBV27 to TRBJ1-5, with D tentatively TRBD1 (6 bases). The CDR3 is 16 residues long. The V end lost 1 base, the J end lost 4 bases, and 14 bases lay between the germline ends. The germline CDR1 and CDR2 sequences are MNHEY and SMNVEV (reference sequence). CDR3 coding DNA: TGTGCCAGCAGTTTATACGGCGGGGGCTGGAATCAGCCCCAGCATTTT. Residues: CASSLYGGGWNQPQHF.

The J gene is TRBJ2-1, the V gene TRBV5-4; D is perhaps TRBD1 (5 bases). V gave up 6 bases and J gave up 6 bases, with 22 bases separating them. The germline V gene encodes CDR1 SGHNT and CDR2 YYREEE (reference sequence). The length of the CDR3 is 16 residues. CDR3 region: CASNLHRSGWVNEQFF. CDR3 DNA sequence: TGTGCCAGCAACCTTCATCGGTCAGGGTGGGTCAATGAGCAGTTCTTC.

As DNA, the CDR3 is TGTGCCAGCAGAAGCCCCACCGGTGAGCAGCCCCAGCATTTT. Translation gives CASRSPTGEQPQHF. V gene TRBV6-5 combines with J gene TRBJ1-5, with D unclear. Trimming cost V 6 bases and J 7 bases, with 16 bases left between them. CDR3 length: 14 residues. Germline V gene data show CDR1 as MNHEY and CDR2 as SVGAGI.

This clone was counted only a few times. The chain links TRBV28 to TRBJ2-5, with 9 positions matching TRBD2. Trimming cost V 5 bases and J 1 base; bases outside gene matches: 11. Germline V gene lookup returns CDR1 MDHEN and CDR2 SYDVKM. CDR3 length equals 17 residues. For the CDR3, the DNA is TGTGCCAGCAGTACCTCTAGCGGGAACTACCTCCAAGAGACCCAGTACTTC. Protein: CASSTSSGNYLQETQYF.

The chain recombines TRBV10-1 with TRBJ2-1, with no clear D. The V end was cut by 1 base, the J end by 5 bases, with 9 bases between. This CDR3 comprises 14 residues. In germline, CDR1 is WNHNN, CDR2 SYGVQD (reference sequence). The CDR3 sequence: CASSEWQVDNEQFF. In DNA form, the CDR3 reads TGCGCCAGCAGTGAGTGGCAGGTAGACAATGAGCAGTTCTTC.